This passage covers 31 T cell receptor beta chains from one sample sequenced in a study of read filtering for tumor transcriptome and immune sequencing. Molecular barcoded adaptors covering alpha/delta and beta/gamma chains were used on 400 to 450 ng RNA. TCRdb re-analysed the reads in MiXCR, keeping a single row per CDR3 protein. The table includes 75,000 to 95,000 distinct CDR3 sequences, around a fifth detected once. The sequencing sample was made of a population of CD138-negative cells sorted from bone marrow. The receptors were sampled from a donor aged 40 or over with multiple myeloma.

As to this clonotype: A much larger clone differs from this one at a single base, so this may be a read error. CDR3 in amino acids: CSARGQNTGELSF. For the CDR3, the DNA is TGCAGCGCTCGGGGTCAGAACACCGGGGAGCTGTCTTTT. The chain employs TRBV29-1 and TRBJ2-2, with D possibly matching TRBD2 (5 bases). Germline V gene lookup returns CDR1 SQVTM and CDR2 ANQGSEA. This CDR3 is 13 amino acids long.

CDR3 protein: CASKGGVYEQYF. CDR3 nucleotides: TGTGCCAGCAAGGGCGGGGTGTACGAGCAGTACTTC. The rearrangement joins TRBV28 to TRBJ2-7; tentatively, D is TRBD2 (6 bases). With 7 bases removed from V and 4 bases from J, the gap between germline ends came to 11 bases. The CDR3 runs to 12 residues. Germline CDR1 MDHEN, CDR2 SYDVKM.

This clonotype came up a few times. With a much larger clone just one base away, this may be a read error. The chain has TRBV5-1 and TRBJ2-1; D might be TRBD1 (6 bases). CDR1 is SGHRS, CDR2 YFSETQ, per germline. The CDR3 consists of 16 residues. V shed 1 base and J shed 2 bases, with 13 bases lying between them. As DNA, the CDR3 is TGCGCCAGCAGCTTGCTACAGGGCCACCCCTACAATGAGCAGTTCTTC. It is translated as CASSLLQGHPYNEQFF.

This clonotype was observed at least ten times. The CDR3 reads CASSFGRTSGANVLTF. The CDR3 nucleotides read TGTGCCAGCAGCTTCGGACGCACCTCTGGGGCCAACGTCCTGACTTTC. V gene TRBV5-6 combines with J gene TRBJ2-6; D is ambiguous. The CDR3 contains 16 residues. Germline loops: CDR1 SGHDT, CDR2 YYEEEE. V gave up 2 bases and J gave up 0 bases, with 9 bases separating them. The full variable domain, completed using reference TRBV5-6 and TRBJ2-6, is DAGVTQSPTHLIKTRGQQVTLRCSPKSGHDTVSWYQQALGQGPQFIFQYYEEEERQRGNFPDRFSGHQFPNYSSELNVNALLLGDSALYLCASSFGRTSGANVLTFGAGSRLTVL.

On this clonotype: A read error may account for a junction end that differs from germline. This chain connects TRBV27 to TRBJ1-6; D may be TRBD1 (6 bases). The CDR3 spans 15 residues. CDR1 and CDR2 from the germline V gene are MNHEY and SMNVEV (reference sequence). The CDR3 nucleotides are TGTTCCAGCAGTTATAGGACAGCGGATAACTCACCCCTCCACTTT. Its translation: CSSSYRTADNSPLHF.

For this clonotype: A read error may be the cause here, since a much bigger clone is one base away. The rearrangement links TRBV20-1 to TRBJ2-7; D uncertain. This CDR3 region has 12 residues. Trimming removed 3 bases at V and 3 bases at J, with 9 bases between. CDR1 and CDR2 from the germline V gene are DFQATT and SNEGSKA (reference sequence). CDR3 in amino acids: CSASAKNYEQYF. CDR3 nucleotides: TGCAGTGCTAGCGCCAAGAACTACGAGCAGTACTTC.

This clonotype has a count of ten or more. This chain links TRBV24-1 with TRBJ2-1; D is undetermined. V dropped 0 bases and J dropped 5 bases, with 10 bases sitting between them. Germline V CDR1 and CDR2: KGHDR, SFDVKD. This CDR3 is built from 15 residues. CDR3 residues: CATSDLSGHNNEQFF. The CDR3 DNA reads TGTGCCACCAGTGATTTGTCCGGGCATAACAATGAGCAGTTCTTC.

Note on this clonotype: Just one base apart from a much larger clone, this may be a read error. This chain uses TRBV5-1 with TRBJ2-5, with 10 bases aligning to TRBD2. The CDR3 consists of 15 residues. Trimming cost V 0 bases and J 9 bases; bases outside gene matches: 8. Germline CDR1 SGHRS, CDR2 YFSETQ. Written as DNA, the CDR3 is TGCGCCAGCAGCTTGGCCGCTAGCGGGGGTGAGGCCCAGTACTTC. This translates into CASSLAASGGEAQYF.

As concerns this clonotype: The junction differs from germline at one of its ends, possibly a read error. The chain couples TRBV4-1 to TRBJ2-1, with a possible D match to TRBD1 (5 bases). Germline CDR1 and CDR2: MGHRA and YSYEKL. The CDR3 runs to 15 residues. CDR3 nucleotides: TGCGCCAGCAGGCCCACAGGTCTCTCCTGCAATGAGCAGTTCTTC. Amino acid sequence: CASRPTGLSCNEQFF.

As regards this clonotype: Just one base apart from a much larger clone, this may be a read error. The V and J genes are TRBV5-1 and TRBJ1-1, with 7 bases matching TRBD1. The junction had 9 bases not matched to a gene; V was cut back by 4 bases and J by 3 bases. This CDR3 has 15 amino acids. The V gene's germline CDR1 is SGHRS and CDR2 YFSETQ. The CDR3 DNA sequence: TGCGCCAGCAGCCAGAGGGGGCGAGGGTACACTGAAGCTTTCTTT. It translates to CASSQRGRGYTEAFF. Together with reference TRBV5-1 and TRBJ1-1, the CDR3 gives the full variable domain: KAGVTQTPRYLIKTRGQQVTLSCSPISGHRSVSWYQQTPGQGLQFLFEYFSETQRNKGNFPGRFSGRQFSNSRSEMNVSTLELGDSALYLCASSQRGRGYTEAFFGQGTRLTVV.

This clonotype occurred many times. The rearrangement links TRBV7-9 to TRBJ2-7; possibly TRBD1 for D (5 bases). Trimming took off 1 base at V and 4 bases at J, with 11 bases between the two ends. Germline V gene data show CDR1 as SEHNR and CDR2 as FQNEAQ (reference sequence). The CDR3 contains 14 residues. CDR3 sequence reads: CASSLVQGLYEQYF. DNA for the CDR3: TGTGCCAGCAGCTTAGTTCAGGGATTGTACGAGCAGTACTTC.

This clonotype was observed many times. This rearrangement joins TRBV15 to TRBJ1-1; no reliable D call. Trimming shortened V by 1 base and J by 6 bases, and 15 bases separated the two germline ends. CDR1 is LNHNV and CDR2 is YYDKDF in the germline V gene (reference sequence). The CDR3 covers 15 residues. DNA of the CDR3: TGTGCCACCAGCAGAGGTGGAGCCTCAATCGCTGAAGCTTTCTTT. Its protein is CATSRGGASIAEAFF.

This clonotype was picked up many times. The V and J genes are TRBV11-1 and TRBJ2-1, with 12 bases that match TRBD1. With 5 bases clipped from V and 5 bases from J, the junction kept 4 bases outside the gene matches. The CDR3 runs 15 residues. Germline CDR1 is SGHAT and CDR2 is FQDESV (reference sequence). The DNA for the CDR3 is TGTGCCAGCAGCAGTGGGACAGGGGGCCACAATGAGCAGTTCTTC. As protein: CASSSGTGGHNEQFF.

The J gene is TRBJ1-2, the V gene TRBV7-9; D unclear. The CDR3 is 14 amino acids. Trimming cost V 4 bases and J 4 bases, with 13 bases left between them. Per the germline V gene, CDR1 is SEHNR and CDR2 is FQNEAQ (reference sequence). The CDR3 here is CASSSSEGVYGYTF. CDR3 coding DNA: TGTGCCAGCAGCTCATCCGAGGGAGTCTATGGCTACACCTTC.

On this clonotype itself: Since a far larger clone is one base different, this is likely a read error. Given the absence of the conserved phenylalanine or tryptophan at the CDR3 end, a read error is likely. The V gene is TRBV7-9, the J gene TRBJ2-1, with TRBD2 identical over 7 bases. The CDR3 has 14 amino acids. V trimming: 1 base; J trimming: 8 bases; junction bases outside the gene matches: 5. CDR1 is SEHNR and CDR2 is FQNEAQ in the germline V gene (reference sequence). The CDR3 loop reads CASSLVGGGYEQFL. The CDR3 bases are TGTGCCAGCAGCTTAGTTGGGGGGGGGTATGAGCAGTTCCTC.

This clonotype rates as medium-sized. The chain combines TRBV2 with TRBJ2-1; 10 nucleotides agree with TRBD2. Trimming took 8 bases from V and 1 from J; bases not matched to a gene: 5. In germline, CDR1 is SNHLY, CDR2 FYNNEI. The CDR3 loop spans 15 amino acids. CDR3 in DNA: TGTGCCAGCCGAGAGACTAGCGGGTCCTACAATGAGCAGTTCTTC. As protein: CASRETSGSYNEQFF.

This clonotype was recorded many times. V is TRBV11-3 and J is TRBJ2-1; the D gene is possibly TRBD2 (7 bases). The CDR3 loop spans 12 amino acids. Germline V gene sequence: CDR1 SGHNT, CDR2 YENEEA. V gave up 0 bases and J gave up 14 bases, with 11 bases separating them. The CDR3 sequence: CASSLEGGGKFF. The CDR3 DNA is TGTGCCAGCAGCTTAGAAGGGGGAGGGAAGTTCTTC. Variable domain in full (rest from reference TRBV11-3 and TRBJ2-1): EAGVVQSPRYKIIEKKQPVAFWCNPISGHNTLYWYLQNLGQGPELLIRYENEEAVDDSQLPKDRFSAERLKGVDSTLKIQPAELGDSAVYLCASSLEGGGKFFGPGTRLTVL.

This clonotype appeared many times. The chain uses TRBV6-9 and TRBJ1-1; TRBD1 agrees at 7 bases. This CDR3 contains 15 residues. From germline, CDR1 is MNHGY and CDR2 SVAAGI. Trimming at V came to 4 bases and at J to 4 bases, leaving 9 bases not matched to a gene. CDR3 residues: CASSFADRVGTEAFF. CDR3 bases: TGTGCCAGCAGTTTTGCTGACAGGGTTGGCACTGAAGCTTTCTTT.

Notes on this clonotype: This could be a read error, since a much larger clone is one nucleotide away. The chain combines TRBV9 with TRBJ2-3, with D perhaps matching TRBD1 (6 bases). The CDR3 contains 14 residues. Germline CDR1 reads SGDLS; CDR2 reads YYNGEE. The CDR3 coding sequence is TGTGCCGGCAGCGTACAGGGAACGACAGATACGCAGTATTTT. It yields the protein CAGSVQGTTDTQYF.

Note on this clonotype: This clone may be a read error of a much larger clone one base away. The final CDR3 position lacks the conserved phenylalanine or tryptophan, pointing to a likely read error. The rearrangement joins TRBV6-5 to TRBJ1-1, with 9 bases aligning to TRBD1. Looked up from germline, CDR1 is MNHEY and CDR2 is SVGAGI. This CDR3 comprises 14 residues. The V gene end was trimmed by 6 bases and the J gene end by 3 bases; junction bases not matched to a gene: 5. In DNA, the CDR3 is TGTGCCAGCAGGGACAGGGGCAAGGACACTGAAGCTTTCTCT. As protein: CASRDRGKDTEAFS.

This clonotype occurred many times. The chain is built from TRBV29-1 and TRBJ2-5, with D possibly being TRBD1 or TRBD2 (6 bases each). The CDR3 consists of 15 residues. In germline, CDR1 is SQVTM, CDR2 ANQGSEA. Between the trimmed V and J ends, which lost 6 bases and 4 bases, there was a span of 21 bases. The CDR3 nucleotides are TGCAGCGTCCCCCCGAGGGGGGCAATGGGAGAGACCCAGTACTTC. Encoded protein: CSVPPRGAMGETQYF. Filled out from reference TRBV29-1 and TRBJ2-5, the complete variable domain reads SAVISQKPSRDICQRGTSLTIQCQVDSQVTMMFWYRQQPGQSLTLIATANQGSEATYESGFVIDKFPISRPNLTFSTLTVSNMSPEDSSIYLCSVPPRGAMGETQYFGPGTRLLVL.

This clonotype was picked up many times. The chain is built from TRBV19 and TRBJ2-5; D is unclear. The ends were cut back, 4 bases at V and 5 bases at J, with 14 bases in the middle. From germline, CDR1 is LNHDA and CDR2 SQIVND (reference sequence). This CDR3 contains 14 residues. CDR3 bases: TGTGCCAGTAGTAGGACGGCTGCCAGGGAGACCCAGTACTTC. It codes for CASSRTAARETQYF.

Remarks on this clonotype: A much bigger clone sits one base away, suggesting this may be a read error. The V and J genes are TRBV5-1 and TRBJ2-5; 9 positions agree with TRBD2. CDR3 length: 16 amino acids. Germline V gene data show CDR1 as SGHRS and CDR2 as YFSETQ. Trimming removed 0 bases from V and 6 bases from J; junction bases left unmatched: 9. This chain's CDR3 is CASSLAGSGGGKTQYF. CDR3 DNA: TGCGCCAGCAGCTTGGCCGGTAGCGGGGGAGGAAAGACCCAGTACTTC.

This clonotype was found many times. V and J are TRBV20-1 and TRBJ1-4, with D perhaps TRBD1 (6 bases). CDR3 size: 16 residues. V lost 3 bases, J lost 0 bases, and 14 bases lay in between. Germline values: CDR1 DFQATT, CDR2 SNEGSKA (reference sequence). Here the CDR3 DNA reads TGCAGTGCTAGCCAGGGGAGCTTTGCAACTAATGAAAAACTGTTTTTT. Translated: CSASQGSFATNEKLFF.

The sample holds many counts of this clonotype. The rearrangement uses TRBV11-3 and TRBJ2-1; 7 nucleotides match TRBD2. Trimming at V came to 5 bases and at J to 4 bases, leaving 8 bases not matched to a gene. CDR1 and CDR2 from the germline V gene are SGHNT and YENEEA. The CDR3 has 15 residues. The CDR3 bases are TGTGCCAGCAGCCCCCAACCCGGGGGGTACAATGAGCAGTTCTTC. This gives the protein CASSPQPGGYNEQFF. Variable domain in full (rest from reference TRBV11-3 and TRBJ2-1): EAGVVQSPRYKIIEKKQPVAFWCNPISGHNTLYWYLQNLGQGPELLIRYENEEAVDDSQLPKDRFSAERLKGVDSTLKIQPAELGDSAVYLCASSPQPGGYNEQFFGPGTRLTVL.

Ten or more counts support this clonotype. The J gene is TRBJ1-1, the V gene TRBV20-1, with D possibly being TRBD1 (6 bases). The CDR3 length is 14 residues. CDR1 is DFQATT, CDR2 SNEGSKA, per germline (reference sequence). V gave up 1 base and J gave up 4 bases, with 13 bases separating them. Here the CDR3 DNA reads TGCAGTGCTAGAGCCCCGGCCAGGGGCACTGAAGCTTTCTTT. It codes for CSARAPARGTEAFF.

V is TRBV4-1 and J is TRBJ1-5; no clear D gene. The CDR3 extends over 13 amino acids. Germline CDR1 reads MGHRA; CDR2 reads YSYEKL. Between the trimmed V and J ends, which lost 2 bases and 5 bases, there was a span of 7 bases. This chain's CDR3 is CASSQQAYQPQHF. The CDR3 nucleotides are TGCGCCAGCAGCCAACAGGCCTATCAGCCCCAGCATTTT.

As regards this clonotype: A much larger clone lies one base from this, so it may be a read error. The genes are TRBV6-6 and TRBJ2-3; 8 bases line up with TRBD2. Germline assignment: CDR1 MNHNY and CDR2 SVGAGI (reference sequence). Germline trimming cut 6 bases from V and 2 bases from J; bases unmatched to any gene: 7. The CDR3 is 15 amino acids. The CDR3 nucleotides read TGTGCCAGCAGATCACTAGCGGCCGACACAGATACGCAGTATTTT. This encodes CASRSLAADTDTQYF.

This clonotype was seen ten or more times. This chain joins TRBV5-1 and TRBJ2-1; TRBD1 agrees at 7 bases. This CDR3 has 14 amino acids. Trimming cost V 0 bases and J 6 bases; bases outside gene matches: 3. The germline CDR1 and CDR2 sequences are SGHRS and YFSETQ. The DNA for the CDR3 is TGCGCCAGCAGCTTGGGGACAGGAAGCAATGAGCAGTTCTTC. Residues: CASSLGTGSNEQFF.

The genes are TRBV5-1 and TRBJ2-7; maybe TRBD1 (5 bases). There are 13 residues in the CDR3. Trimming cost V 5 bases and J 2 bases, with 11 bases left between them. CDR1 and CDR2 from the germline V gene are SGHRS and YFSETQ. CDR3 bases: TGCGCCAGCAGAATACAGGCCCCCTACGAGCAGTACTTC. Translated: CASRIQAPYEQYF.

As regards this clonotype: One end of the junction does not line up with germline, which may come from a read error. V usage is TRBV3-1 and J usage is TRBJ2-5; D unclear. The germline V gene encodes CDR1 LGHDT and CDR2 YNNKEL (reference sequence). The CDR3 extends over 14 amino acids. The CDR3 DNA sequence: TGTGCCAGCAGCCAAGTATACCTAGGAGAGACCCGGTACTTC. It codes for CASSQVYLGETRYF.